A selection of T cell receptor beta chains follows, all from one sample in a study of T cell repertoires in cytomegalovirus infection. TCRdb fed the reads into MiXCR, producing one record per CDR3 protein. The profile shows about 310,000 distinct CDR3 sequences, more than 20% of them singletons. These TCRs are of unknown antigen specificity. The material sequenced was cultured PBMCs, taken from culture after CMV antigen stimulation. Receptor source: a human donor in good health (CMV status not recorded). Some clones in this sample may be carry-over from other donors' samples. CDR3s include the opening cysteine and the closing phenylalanine or tryptophan. D genes are given only for firm matches. Some rows have no size entry. The others give once, few or many, or a class for an expanded clone.

j_call | clone_size | d_call | v_call | cdr3_aa | cdr3_nt
TRBJ1-5 | many | NA | TRBV7-2 | CASSVQPTGTALNQPQHF | TGTGCCAGCAGCGTACAACCTACTGGGACGGCTCTTAATCAGCCCCAGCATTTT
TRBJ2-5 | few | NA | TRBV24-1 | CATGGEIGETQYF | TGTGCCACCGGAGGTGAAATCGGAGAGACCCAGTACTTC
TRBJ2-3 | few | NA | TRBV10-3 | CAINRGDDGTDTQYF | TGTGCCATCAATCGCGGGGACGACGGCACAGATACGCAGTATTTT
TRBJ1-4 | NA | NA | TRBV2 | CASRRDTGNEKLFF | TGTGCCAGCAGGAGGGACACCGGTAATGAAAAACTGTTTTTT
TRBJ2-1 | NA | TRBD2 | TRBV19 | CAVGLAGGRDYNEQFF | TGTGCCGTGGGGCTAGCGGGAGGGCGAGACTACAATGAGCAGTTCTTC
TRBJ2-3 | NA | NA | TRBV19 | CASSIFRGDGTDTQYF | TGTGCCAGTAGTATCTTTCGGGGTGACGGCACAGATACGCAGTATTTT
TRBJ1-2 | many | NA | TRBV19 | CASSPGSDDRPYGYTF | TGTGCCAGTAGTCCCGGCAGCGACGACAGGCCCTATGGCTACACCTTC
TRBJ2-1 | many | TRBD2 | TRBV7-8 | CASSLPRRGGGYNEQFF | TGTGCCAGCAGCTTGCCCCGAAGGGGCGGGGGATACAATGAGCAGTTCTTC
TRBJ2-1 | few | TRBD2 | TRBV20-1 | CSARYSGRGNEQFF | TGCAGTGCTAGATATAGCGGGAGAGGCAATGAGCAGTTCTTC
TRBJ1-1 | NA | NA | TRBV6-6 | CASSYPRTEAFF | TGTGCCAGCAGTTACCCGCGAACTGAAGCTTTCTTT
TRBJ2-1 | NA | TRBD2 | TRBV7-2 | CASSFVSTSGSMHEQFF | TGTGCCAGCAGCTTCGTATCGACTAGCGGGAGCATGCATGAGCAGTTCTTC
TRBJ2-2 | NA | NA | TRBV7-2 | CASSVPGRTSSSTGELFF | TGTGCCAGCAGCGTACCTGGACGCACCTCGTCGAGCACCGGGGAGCTGTTTTTT
TRBJ2-6 | NA | NA | TRBV7-3 | CASTPGWFGANVLTF | TGTGCCAGCACTCCTGGGTGGTTTGGGGCCAACGTCCTGACTTTC
TRBJ1-5 | NA | NA | TRBV20-1 | CSARSGDQPQHF | TGCAGTGCTAGATCAGGGGATCAGCCCCAGCATTTT
TRBJ1-1 | few | NA | TRBV6-2/TRBV6-3 | CASSYKKGRNTEAFF | TGTGCCAGCAGTTACAAAAAAGGCAGGAACACTGAAGCTTTCTTT
TRBJ2-2 | NA | NA | TRBV30 | CAWRSQNTGELFF | TGTGCCTGGAGAAGTCAGAACACCGGGGAGCTGTTTTTT
TRBJ2-5 | NA | TRBD1 | TRBV23-1 | CASSLGTASQETQYF | TGCGCCAGCAGTCTTGGGACAGCTTCACAAGAGACCCAGTACTTC
TRBJ1-1 | few | NA | TRBV6-2/TRBV6-3 | CADESGTEAFF | TGTGCAGACGAGAGTGGCACTGAAGCTTTCTTT
TRBJ2-5 | NA | TRBD2 | TRBV9 | CASSVGNSGSSETQYF | TGTGCCAGCAGCGTAGGTAATAGCGGGAGTTCAGAGACCCAGTACTTC
TRBJ1-6 | few | NA | TRBV27 | CASSVTRNSPLHF | TGTGCCAGCAGTGTCACAAGGAATTCACCCCTCCACTTT
TRBJ2-7 | NA | NA | TRBV6-1 | CASSEMAATYEQYF | TGTGCCAGCAGTGAAATGGCAGCGACTTACGAGCAGTACTTC
TRBJ1-5 | NA | NA | TRBV7-9 | CASSLNLDQPQHF | TGTGCCAGCAGCTTAAACTTAGATCAGCCCCAGCATTTT
TRBJ2-3 | NA | NA | TRBV6-6 | CASSQLAYTQYF | TGTGCCAGCAGTCAACTAGCTTATACGCAGTATTTT
TRBJ2-3 | NA | NA | TRBV7-2 | CASSPLGGTSTDTQYF | TGTGCCAGCAGCCCTCTTGGGGGGACTAGCACAGATACGCAGTATTTT
TRBJ2-3 | few | NA | TRBV29-1 | CSSSLGQSTDTQYF | TGCAGCTCTTCCCTAGGACAGAGCACAGATACGCAGTATTTT
TRBJ1-4 | NA | TRBD1 | TRBV20-1 | CSATAGGQEKLFF | TGCAGTGCTACGGCAGGGGGCCAAGAAAAACTGTTTTTT
TRBJ2-2 | NA | TRBD1 | TRBV5-8 | CASSWSGQLGGELFF | TGTGCCAGCAGCTGGTCGGGACAGCTCGGCGGGGAGCTGTTTTTT
TRBJ2-1 | many | NA | TRBV7-2 | CASSLANWDSYNEQFF | TGTGCCAGCAGCTTAGCTAACTGGGACTCCTACAATGAGCAGTTCTTC
TRBJ2-2 | few | TRBD2 | TRBV20-1 | CSARDRTSGRAPNTGELFF | TGCAGTGCTAGAGATAGAACTAGCGGGAGGGCCCCGAACACCGGGGAGCTGTTTTTT
TRBJ1-2 | NA | NA | TRBV4-1 | CASSQPRTSGNYGYTF | TGCGCCAGCAGCCAACCTCGGACGTCAGGGAACTATGGCTACACCTTC
TRBJ2-3 | NA | NA | TRBV29-1 | CSVVRGNADTQYF | TGCAGCGTTGTTCGCGGGAACGCAGATACGCAGTATTTT
TRBJ2-5 | NA | NA | TRBV20-1 | CSASPWTARPETQYF | TGCAGTGCTAGCCCTTGGACAGCGCGCCCAGAGACCCAGTACTTC
TRBJ1-4 | many | NA | TRBV6-1 | CASSLERREKLFF | TGTGCCAGCAGTCTAGAAAGAAGAGAAAAACTGTTTTTT
TRBJ1-2 | NA | NA | TRBV7-9 | CASSPFGRGSYGYTF | TGTGCCAGCAGCCCATTCGGGAGGGGAAGCTATGGCTACACCTTC
TRBJ2-4 | NA | NA | TRBV20-1 | CSAPPMGKNIQYF | TGCAGTGCTCCCCCGATGGGCAAAAACATTCAGTACTTC
TRBJ1-2 | few | NA | TRBV6-6 | CASSYTFWGGTYGYTF | TGTGCCAGCAGTTACACCTTCTGGGGGGGAACGTATGGCTACACCTTC
TRBJ2-5 | many | NA | TRBV24-1 | CATSDRWAETQYF | TGTGCCACCAGTGATAGATGGGCCGAGACCCAGTACTTC
TRBJ2-7 | NA | NA | TRBV28 | CASSDPSRGAYEQYF | TGTGCCAGCAGTGACCCGTCACGCGGGGCCTACGAGCAGTACTTC
TRBJ1-2 | NA | NA | TRBV11-2 | CASSLSYGRDGYTF | TGTGCCAGCAGCTTAAGTTACGGTCGCGATGGCTACACCTTC
TRBJ1-1 | NA | NA | TRBV7-2 | CASSLVTWGNTEAFF | TGTGCCAGCAGCTTAGTTACTTGGGGGAACACTGAAGCTTTCTTT
TRBJ2-1 | NA | TRBD2 | TRBV6-2/TRBV6-3 | CASSPTVWGGRRSYNEQFF | TGTGCCAGCAGTCCCACGGTTTGGGGCGGGAGGCGCTCCTACAATGAGCAGTTCTTC
TRBJ1-5 | NA | NA | TRBV28 | CASSLPQIPNQPQHF | TGTGCCAGCAGTTTACCCCAGATCCCCAATCAGCCCCAGCATTTT
TRBJ2-2 | many | NA | TRBV19 | CASSISGVTGRRGTGELFF | TGTGCCAGTAGTATTAGTGGGGTGACGGGCCGACGAGGCACCGGGGAGCTGTTTTTT